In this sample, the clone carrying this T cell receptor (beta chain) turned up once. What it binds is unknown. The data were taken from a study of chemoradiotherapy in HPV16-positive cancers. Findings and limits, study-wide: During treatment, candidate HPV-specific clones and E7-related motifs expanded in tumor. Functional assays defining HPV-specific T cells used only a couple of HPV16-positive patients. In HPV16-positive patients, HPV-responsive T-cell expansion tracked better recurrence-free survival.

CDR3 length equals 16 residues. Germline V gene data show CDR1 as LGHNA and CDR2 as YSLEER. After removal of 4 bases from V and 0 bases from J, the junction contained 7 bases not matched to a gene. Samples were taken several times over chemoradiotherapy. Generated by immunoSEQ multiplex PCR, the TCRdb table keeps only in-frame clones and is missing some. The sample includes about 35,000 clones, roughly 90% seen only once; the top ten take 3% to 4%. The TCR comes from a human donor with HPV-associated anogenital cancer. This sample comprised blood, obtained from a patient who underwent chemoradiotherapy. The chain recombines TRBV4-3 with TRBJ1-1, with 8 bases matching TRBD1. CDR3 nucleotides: TGCGCCAGCAGCCTTGACTCGACAGGGGTGAACACTGAAGCTTTCTTT. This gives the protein CASSLDSTGVNTEAFF.